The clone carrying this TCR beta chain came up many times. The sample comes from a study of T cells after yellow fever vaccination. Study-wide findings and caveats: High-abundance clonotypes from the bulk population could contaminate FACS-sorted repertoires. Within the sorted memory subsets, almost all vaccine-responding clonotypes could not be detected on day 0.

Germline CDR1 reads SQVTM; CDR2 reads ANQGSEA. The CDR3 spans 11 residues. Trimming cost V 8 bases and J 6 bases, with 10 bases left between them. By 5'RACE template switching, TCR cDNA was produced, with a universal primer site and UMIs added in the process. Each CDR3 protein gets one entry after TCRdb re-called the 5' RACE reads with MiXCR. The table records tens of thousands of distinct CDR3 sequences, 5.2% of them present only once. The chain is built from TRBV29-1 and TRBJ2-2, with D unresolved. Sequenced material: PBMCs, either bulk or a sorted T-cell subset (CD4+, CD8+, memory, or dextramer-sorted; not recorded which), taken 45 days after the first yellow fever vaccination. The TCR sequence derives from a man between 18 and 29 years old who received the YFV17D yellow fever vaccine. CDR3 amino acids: CSIRLAGELFF. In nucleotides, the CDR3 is TGCAGCATTAGGTTAGCCGGGGAGCTGTTTTTT.